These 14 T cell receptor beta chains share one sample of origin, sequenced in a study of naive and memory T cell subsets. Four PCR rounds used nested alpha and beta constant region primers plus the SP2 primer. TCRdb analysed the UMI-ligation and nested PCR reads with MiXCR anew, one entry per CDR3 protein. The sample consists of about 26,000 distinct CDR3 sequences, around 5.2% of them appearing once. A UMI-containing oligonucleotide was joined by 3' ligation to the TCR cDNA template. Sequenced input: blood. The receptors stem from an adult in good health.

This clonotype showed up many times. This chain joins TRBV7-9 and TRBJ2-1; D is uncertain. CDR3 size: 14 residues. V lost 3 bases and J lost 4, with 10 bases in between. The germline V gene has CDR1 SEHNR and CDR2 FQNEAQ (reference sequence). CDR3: CASSFKAGYNEQFF. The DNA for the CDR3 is TGTGCCAGCAGCTTCAAGGCTGGATACAATGAGCAGTTCTTC.

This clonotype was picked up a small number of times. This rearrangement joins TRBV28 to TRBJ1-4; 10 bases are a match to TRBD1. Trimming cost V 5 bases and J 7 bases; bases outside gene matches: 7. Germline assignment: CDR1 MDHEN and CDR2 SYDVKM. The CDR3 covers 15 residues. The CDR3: CASSRSGQGVEKLFF. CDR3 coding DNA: TGTGCCAGCAGTCGATCTGGACAGGGGGTTGAAAAACTGTTTTTT.

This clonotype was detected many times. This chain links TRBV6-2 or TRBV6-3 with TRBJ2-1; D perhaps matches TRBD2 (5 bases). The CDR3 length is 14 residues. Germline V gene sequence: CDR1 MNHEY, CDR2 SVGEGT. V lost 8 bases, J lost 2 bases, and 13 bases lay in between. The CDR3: CASLPRTAYNEQFF. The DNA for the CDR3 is TGTGCCAGCCTGCCGAGGACTGCCTACAATGAGCAGTTCTTC.

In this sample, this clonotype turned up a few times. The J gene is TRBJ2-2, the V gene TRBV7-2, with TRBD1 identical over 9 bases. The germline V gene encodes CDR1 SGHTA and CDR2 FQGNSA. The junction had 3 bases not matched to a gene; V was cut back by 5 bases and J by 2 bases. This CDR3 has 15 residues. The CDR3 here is CASSRDRANTGELFF. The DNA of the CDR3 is TGTGCCAGCAGCCGGGACAGGGCCAACACCGGGGAGCTGTTTTTT.

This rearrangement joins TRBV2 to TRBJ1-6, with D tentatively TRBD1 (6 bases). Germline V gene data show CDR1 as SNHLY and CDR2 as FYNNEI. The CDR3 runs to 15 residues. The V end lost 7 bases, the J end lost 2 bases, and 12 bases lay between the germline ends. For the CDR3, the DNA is TGTGCCAGCAAAAACAGGGCCACCTATAATTCACCCCTCCACTTT. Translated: CASKNRATYNSPLHF.

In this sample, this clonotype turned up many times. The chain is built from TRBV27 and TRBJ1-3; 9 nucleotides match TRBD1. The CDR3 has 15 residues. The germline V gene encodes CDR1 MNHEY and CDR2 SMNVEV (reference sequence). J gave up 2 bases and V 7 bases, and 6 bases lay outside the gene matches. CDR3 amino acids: CASKITGGTGNTIYF. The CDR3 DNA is TGTGCCAGCAAGATTACAGGGGGCACTGGAAACACCATATATTTT.

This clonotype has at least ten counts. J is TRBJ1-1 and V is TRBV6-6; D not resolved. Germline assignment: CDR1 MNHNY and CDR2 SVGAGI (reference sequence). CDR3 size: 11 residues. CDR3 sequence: CAVRANTEAFF. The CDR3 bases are TGTGCTGTTAGGGCGAACACTGAAGCTTTCTTT.

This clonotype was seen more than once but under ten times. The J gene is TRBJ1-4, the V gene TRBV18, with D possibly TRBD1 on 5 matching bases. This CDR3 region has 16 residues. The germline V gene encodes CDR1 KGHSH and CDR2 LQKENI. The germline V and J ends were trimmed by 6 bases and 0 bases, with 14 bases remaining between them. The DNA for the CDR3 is TGTGCCAGCTCCCGTGGGACGGTTGCAACTAATGAAAAACTGTTTTTT. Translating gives CASSRGTVATNEKLFF.

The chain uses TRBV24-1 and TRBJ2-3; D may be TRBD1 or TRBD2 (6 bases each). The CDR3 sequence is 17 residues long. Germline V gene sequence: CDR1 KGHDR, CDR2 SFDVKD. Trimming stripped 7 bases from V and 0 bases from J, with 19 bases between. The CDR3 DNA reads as TGTGCCACCAGCTTAACAGGGTTGGGAGGTAGCACAGATACGCAGTATTTT. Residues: CATSLTGLGGSTDTQYF.

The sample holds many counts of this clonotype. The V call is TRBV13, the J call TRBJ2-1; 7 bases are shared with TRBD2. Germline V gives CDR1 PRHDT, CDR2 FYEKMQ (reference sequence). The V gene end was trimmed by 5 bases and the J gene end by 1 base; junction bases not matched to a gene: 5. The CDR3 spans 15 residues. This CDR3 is CASSTLAVSYNEQFF. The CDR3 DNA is TGTGCCAGCAGCACCCTAGCGGTATCCTACAATGAGCAGTTCTTC.

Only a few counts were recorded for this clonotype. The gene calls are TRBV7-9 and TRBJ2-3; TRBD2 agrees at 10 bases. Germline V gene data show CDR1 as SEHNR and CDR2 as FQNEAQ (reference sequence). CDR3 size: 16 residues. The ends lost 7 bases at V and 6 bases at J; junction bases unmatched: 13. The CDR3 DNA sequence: TGTGCCAGCAACCTACTAGCGGGACGGCGGCTCGATACGCAGTATTTT. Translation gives CASNLLAGRRLDTQYF.

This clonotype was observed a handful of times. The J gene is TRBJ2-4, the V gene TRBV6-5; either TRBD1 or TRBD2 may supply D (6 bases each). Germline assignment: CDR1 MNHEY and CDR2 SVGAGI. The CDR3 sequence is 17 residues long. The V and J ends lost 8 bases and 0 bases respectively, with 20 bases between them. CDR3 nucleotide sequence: TGTGCCAGCCGGGGGCTAGGAGGAGGCTTAGCCAAAAACATTCAGTACTTC. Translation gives CASRGLGGGLAKNIQYF.

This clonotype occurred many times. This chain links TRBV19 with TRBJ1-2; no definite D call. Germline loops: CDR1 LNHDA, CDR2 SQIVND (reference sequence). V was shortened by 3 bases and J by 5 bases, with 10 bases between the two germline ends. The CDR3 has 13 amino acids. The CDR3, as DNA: TGTGCCAGTAGTATGGCGCAGAAGTATGGCTACACCTTC. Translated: CASSMAQKYGYTF.

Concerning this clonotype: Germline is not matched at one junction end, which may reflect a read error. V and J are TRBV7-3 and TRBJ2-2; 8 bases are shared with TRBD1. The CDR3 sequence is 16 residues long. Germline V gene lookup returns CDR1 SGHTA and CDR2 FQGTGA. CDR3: CASSSKLQGDTRELFF. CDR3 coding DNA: TGTGCCAGCAGCTCTAAGCTACAGGGGGACACCCGGGAGCTGTTTTTT.